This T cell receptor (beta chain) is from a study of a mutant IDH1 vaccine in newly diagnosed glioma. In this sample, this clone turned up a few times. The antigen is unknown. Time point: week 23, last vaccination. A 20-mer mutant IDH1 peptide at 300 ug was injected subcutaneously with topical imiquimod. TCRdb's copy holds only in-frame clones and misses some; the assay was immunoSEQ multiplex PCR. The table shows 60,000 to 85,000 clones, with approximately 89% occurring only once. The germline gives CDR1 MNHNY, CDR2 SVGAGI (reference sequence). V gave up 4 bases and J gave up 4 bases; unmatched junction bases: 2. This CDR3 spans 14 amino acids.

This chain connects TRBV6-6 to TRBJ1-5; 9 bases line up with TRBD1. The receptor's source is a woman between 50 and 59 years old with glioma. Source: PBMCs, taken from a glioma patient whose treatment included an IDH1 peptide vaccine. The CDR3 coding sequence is TGTGCCAGCAGTTTCGGACAGGGGAATCAGCCCCAGCATTTT. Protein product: CASSFGQGNQPQHF.